One T cell receptor beta chain is described in this entry. The antigen is unknown. Germline V lookup: CDR1 MNHEY, CDR2 SMNVEV (reference sequence). V shed 8 bases, J shed 2 bases, and the junction held 4 bases outside the gene matches. The CDR3 has 13 residues. Vbeta (60) and Jbeta (13) primers were used in the PCR. As processed by the authors: An analysis that came later counted around 80 million unique TCR beta chains, roughly 11 million shared. Profiled with immunoSEQ multiplex PCR; TCRdb holds only in-frame clones, not every one. V and J calls plus clone size are reproduced from that table; the DNA served to infer D and trimming. The sample lists 210,000 or so clones, 78% occurring once. The data are from a study of cytomegalovirus exposure and HLA in healthy donors. Broader study findings: In a later analysis, TCR association rates varied by HLA locus: DRB1 most, HLA-C fewest. Later analysis associated a missense DCLRE1C variant with TCR beta V- and J-gene trimming.

This chain uses TRBV27 with TRBJ2-7; 9 bases line up with TRBD1. What was sequenced was PBMCs. The origin of this receptor is a boy aged 10-17 years in good health and CMV-seronegative. CDR3 residues: CASGRDRAYEQYF. The CDR3 nucleotides read TGTGCCAGCGGCCGGGACAGGGCCTACGAGCAGTACTTC.